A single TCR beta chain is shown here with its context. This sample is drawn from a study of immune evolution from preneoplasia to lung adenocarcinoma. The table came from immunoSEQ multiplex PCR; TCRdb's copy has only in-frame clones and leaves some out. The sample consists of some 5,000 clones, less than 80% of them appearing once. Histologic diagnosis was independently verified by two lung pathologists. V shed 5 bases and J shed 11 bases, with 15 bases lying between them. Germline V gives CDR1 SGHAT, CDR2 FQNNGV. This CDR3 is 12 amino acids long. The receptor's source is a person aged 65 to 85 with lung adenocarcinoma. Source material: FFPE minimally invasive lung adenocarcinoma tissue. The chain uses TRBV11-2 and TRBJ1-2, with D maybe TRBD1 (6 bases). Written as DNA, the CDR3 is TGTGCCAGCAGCGTCAACGACAGGCAGTACACCTTC. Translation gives CASSVNDRQYTF.